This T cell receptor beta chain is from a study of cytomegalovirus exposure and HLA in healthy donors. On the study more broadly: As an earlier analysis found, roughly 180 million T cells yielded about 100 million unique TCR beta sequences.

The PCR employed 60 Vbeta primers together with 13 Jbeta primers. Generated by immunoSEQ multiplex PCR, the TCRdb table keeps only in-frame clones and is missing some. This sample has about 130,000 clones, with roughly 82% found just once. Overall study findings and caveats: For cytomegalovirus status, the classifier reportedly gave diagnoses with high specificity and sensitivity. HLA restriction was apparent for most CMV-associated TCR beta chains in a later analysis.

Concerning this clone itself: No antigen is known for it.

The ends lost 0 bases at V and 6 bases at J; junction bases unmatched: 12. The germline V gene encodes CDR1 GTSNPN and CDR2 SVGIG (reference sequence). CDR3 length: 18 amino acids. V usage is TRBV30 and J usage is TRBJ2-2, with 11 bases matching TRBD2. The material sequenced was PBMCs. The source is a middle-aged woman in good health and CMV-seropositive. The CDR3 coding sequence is TGTGCCTGGAGTGTCCAACTAGCGGGAGATCTGGAGTCCGGGGAGCTGTTTTTT. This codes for CAWSVQLAGDLESGELFF.